Listed here is a single T cell receptor beta chain. For TCR beta, libraries came from iRepertoire HTBI primers and Arm-PCR of CDR3 regions. TCRdb called the multiplex PCR reads again in MiXCR, with one record for every CDR3 protein. The repertoire consists of some 250,000 distinct CDR3 sequences, with about 17% occurring once and the leading ten covering roughly 23%. The time point denotes: newly diagnosed GD, antithyroid drugs for less than 3 months. Construction of the TCR library relied on RNA isolated from PBMCs. Germline V lookup: CDR1 SGHRS, CDR2 YFSETQ. The V gene end was trimmed by 7 bases and the J gene end by 3 bases; junction bases not matched to a gene: 9. The CDR3 covers 14 residues. This sample was taken from a study of regulatory T cells in long-lasting Graves disease.

This TCR was sampled from a female donor with Graves disease. Sequences were derived from peripheral blood mononuclear cells (PBMCs), sampled at new diagnosis, from a patient treated with antithyroid drugs. The V and J genes are TRBV5-1 and TRBJ2-7, with TRBD2 identical over 8 bases. CDR3 in DNA: TGCGCCAGCGGGCGGGAGGACGGACTCTACGAGCAGTACTTC. Protein sequence: CASGREDGLYEQYF.